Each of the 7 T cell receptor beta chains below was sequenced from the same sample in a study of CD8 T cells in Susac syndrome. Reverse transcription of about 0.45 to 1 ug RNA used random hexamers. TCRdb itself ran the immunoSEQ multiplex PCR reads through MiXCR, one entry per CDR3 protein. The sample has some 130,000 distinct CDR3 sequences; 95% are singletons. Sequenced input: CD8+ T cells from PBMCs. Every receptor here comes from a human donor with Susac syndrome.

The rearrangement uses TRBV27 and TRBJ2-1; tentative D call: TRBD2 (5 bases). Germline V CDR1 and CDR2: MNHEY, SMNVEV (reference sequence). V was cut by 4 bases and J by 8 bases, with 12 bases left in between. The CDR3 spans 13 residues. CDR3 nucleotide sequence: TGTGCCAGCAGTTGGGCCGGGAACGATGAGCAGTTCTTC. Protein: CASSWAGNDEQFF.

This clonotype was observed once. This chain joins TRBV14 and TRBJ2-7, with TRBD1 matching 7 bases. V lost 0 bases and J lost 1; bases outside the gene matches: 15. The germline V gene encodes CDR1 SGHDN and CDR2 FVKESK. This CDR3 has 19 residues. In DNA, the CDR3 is TGTGCCAGCAGCCAAGAGGACTTGACAGGGCGCCGAGAATCCTACGAGCAGTACTTC. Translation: CASSQEDLTGRRESYEQYF.

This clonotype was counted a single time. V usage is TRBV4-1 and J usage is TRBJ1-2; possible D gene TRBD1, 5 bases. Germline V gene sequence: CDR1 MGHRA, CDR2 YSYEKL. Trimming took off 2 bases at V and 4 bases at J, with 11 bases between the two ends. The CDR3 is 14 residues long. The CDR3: CASSQIGHSYGYTF. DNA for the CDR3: TGCGCCAGCAGCCAAATAGGACATTCCTATGGCTACACCTTC.

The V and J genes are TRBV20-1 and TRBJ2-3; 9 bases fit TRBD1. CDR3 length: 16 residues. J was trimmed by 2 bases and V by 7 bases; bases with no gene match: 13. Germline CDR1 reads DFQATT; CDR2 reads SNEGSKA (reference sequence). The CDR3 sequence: CSDPAGTGRNTDTQYF. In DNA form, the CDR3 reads TGCAGTGACCCGGCCGGGACAGGGAGGAACACAGATACGCAGTATTTT.

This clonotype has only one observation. CDR3 sequence: CASSYAEGLQYF. In DNA, the CDR3 is TGTGCCAGCAGTTACGCCGAGGGATTGCAGTACTTC. The genes are TRBV6-5 and TRBJ2-7; D might be TRBD2 (5 bases). CDR1 is MNHEY and CDR2 is SVGAGI in the germline V gene. Deletions cut 2 bases from V and 9 bases from J, with 11 bases between. The CDR3 sequence is 12 residues long.

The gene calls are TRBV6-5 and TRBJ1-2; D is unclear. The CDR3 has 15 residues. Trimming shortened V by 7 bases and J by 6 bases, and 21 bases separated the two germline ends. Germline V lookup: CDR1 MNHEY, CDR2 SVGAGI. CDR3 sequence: CASTTGRSYRDGYTF. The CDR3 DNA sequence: TGTGCCAGCACCACCGGGCGGTCCTATAGGGATGGCTACACCTTC.

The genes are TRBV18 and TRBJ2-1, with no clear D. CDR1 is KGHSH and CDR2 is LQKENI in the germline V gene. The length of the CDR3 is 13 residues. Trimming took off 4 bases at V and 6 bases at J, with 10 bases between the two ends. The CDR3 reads CASSRSDGNEQFF. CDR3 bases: TGTGCCAGCTCACGCTCGGACGGCAATGAGCAGTTCTTC.